This T cell receptor (beta chain) emerged from a study of metastatic and nonmetastatic thyroid tumors. At the level of the study: Repertoire comparison spanned blood and tumor or nodule tissue of malignant and benign thyroid patients. Study observations and caveats: Versus benign nodules, malignant thyroid tumors reportedly had significantly higher TCR beta diversity, in blood and tumor.

The CDR3 covers 16 residues. Germline CDR1 and CDR2: SGHTA and FQGNSA. J was trimmed by 9 bases and V by 0 bases; bases with no gene match: 11. Each patient came to thyroid surgery without any prior treatment (of any kind). This clone was seen a few times. Its antigen remains unidentified. With MiXCR, TCRdb called clones anew from the PCR reads. The repertoire includes some 10,000 clones, around 12% of them detected once, and roughly 12% sits in the top ten. The sequencing input was blood. The rearrangement joins TRBV7-2 to TRBJ2-7, with 10 nucleotides matching TRBD2. This clonotype was obtained from a female donor with papillary thyroid cancer or a benign thyroid nodule (not recorded which). Some clones in this sample may be carry-over from other donors' samples. The CDR3, as DNA: TGTGCCAGCAGCTTAGCGGGGCTAGCGGGAGAGGGGCGGCAGTACTTC. Residues: CASSLAGLAGEGRQYF.